Shown below are 3 T cell receptor beta chains from a single sample sequenced in a study of neurological immune-mediated disorders. TCRdb passed the 5' RACE reads through MiXCR, listing each CDR3 protein once. The sample carries about 53,000 distinct CDR3 sequences, roughly 8% recorded once. As to time point: longitudinal time-point 3. Sequencing input: PBMCs. These TCRs come from a woman aged 35 to 49 in good health.

This clonotype appeared many times. V gene TRBV12-3 or TRBV12-4 combines with J gene TRBJ2-2; the D gene is possibly TRBD1 (6 bases). The CDR3 contains 17 residues. V lost 6 bases, J lost 6 bases, and 23 bases lay in between. CDR3 sequence reads: CASRQGQNPRVAGELFF. CDR3 in DNA: TGTGCCAGCAGGCAAGGACAGAACCCACGAGTAGCCGGGGAGCTGTTTTTT.

Many counts were recorded for this clonotype. The chain is built from TRBV4-3 and TRBJ2-5, with 7 bases aligning to TRBD2. V shed 5 bases and J 5 bases; nucleotides not matched to a gene: 11. Germline V gene sequence: CDR1 LGHNA, CDR2 YSLEER. This CDR3 contains 15 residues. The CDR3 DNA reads TGCGCCAGCAGCAAAGGCGGGAGAATAGCTGAGACCCAGTACTTC. Translated, it gives CASSKGGRIAETQYF.

This clonotype showed up many times. The rearrangement links TRBV6-4 to TRBJ2-2, with 7 bases matching TRBD1. V was pared by 6 bases and J by 6 bases, with 13 bases of the junction left unmatched. Per germline, CDR1 MRHNA and CDR2 SNTAGT. There are 16 residues in the CDR3. The CDR3 DNA reads as TGTGCCAGCAGCCCTGTGGATGGCAGGGGGTCCGGGGAGCTGTTTTTT. Translation gives CASSPVDGRGSGELFF.